This T cell receptor beta chain came from a study of blood T cell repertoires in COVID-19. CDR1 is SGHTA and CDR2 is FQGTGA in the germline V gene. The CDR3 consists of 14 residues. The ends were cut back, 4 bases at V and 5 bases at J, with 14 bases in the middle. As processed by the authors: From reference gene primer amplification, estimates of nucleated cell counts were derived. Profiled with immunoSEQ multiplex PCR; TCRdb holds only in-frame clones, not every one. V, J and clone size were drawn from that table, and D and trimming were deduced from the DNA. Found here are about 250,000 clones, roughly nine tenths of them singletons; the top ten hold 1.5% to 2%. This clone was observed once. Distinct nucleotide sequences in the sample also encode this CDR3.

The sequencing sample was made of peripheral blood. The clonotype originates from a woman in her sixties who had recovered from COVID-19. This sequence joins TRBV7-3 and TRBJ1-1; perhaps TRBD1 as D (5 bases). The CDR3 DNA sequence: TGTGCCAGCAGCTCGGGGGGACGAGGGACTGAAGCTTTCTTT. Protein sequence: CASSSGGRGTEAFF.